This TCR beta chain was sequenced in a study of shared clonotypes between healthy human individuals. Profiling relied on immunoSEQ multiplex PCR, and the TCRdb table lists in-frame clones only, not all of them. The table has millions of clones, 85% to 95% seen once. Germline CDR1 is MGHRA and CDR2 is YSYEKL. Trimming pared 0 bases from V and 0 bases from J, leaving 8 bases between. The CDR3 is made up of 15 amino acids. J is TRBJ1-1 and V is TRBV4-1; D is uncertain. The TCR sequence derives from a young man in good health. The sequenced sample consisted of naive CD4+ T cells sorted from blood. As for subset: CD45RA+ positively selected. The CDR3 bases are TGCGCCAGCAGCCAAGAAAACGGGGTGAACACTGAAGCTTTCTTT. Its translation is CASSQENGVNTEAFF.